The clone carrying this T cell receptor (beta chain) was detected ten times or more. The sample belongs to a study of human T cells and chemical hapten exposure. Time point of the sample: patch test 2, 6 weeks after DPC sensitization. Treatment described: therapeutic diphenylcyclopropenone sensitization with weekly scalp DPC. Donation of samples came from alopecia patients who were 18 to 70 years old and suitable for DPC. This CDR3 has 13 residues. Germline lookup yields CDR1 SGHNT and CDR2 YYREEE (reference sequence). V was clipped by 5 bases and J by 5 bases; unmatched bases: 4. Individual cDNA molecules received unique molecular identifiers in the library. TCRdb re-called the RACE reads with MiXCR, one entry per CDR3 protein. Among some 79,000 distinct CDR3 sequences listed, around 9.3% were seen once.

This receptor was identified in a woman aged 45-65 years with alopecia areata. Some clones in this sample may be carry-over from other donors' samples. This chain uses TRBV5-4 with TRBJ2-7; 10 bases are shared with TRBD1. The sample was whole blood, taken in connection with sensitization to the hapten diphenylcyclopropenone (DPC). The CDR3: CASRTGGKNEQYF. The DNA for the CDR3 is TGTGCCAGCAGGACAGGGGGCAAGAACGAGCAGTACTTC.